This T cell receptor (beta chain) was documented in a study of blood T cell repertoires in COVID-19. Study-level information: Material from acute and convalescent COVID-19 was sourced from the United States, Italy and Spain. From T cells, B-cell-depleted T cells, or PBMCs came the material, which was cDNA or gDNA.

Authors' analysis steps: Using reference gene primer amplification, nucleated cell counts were estimated. Here immunoSEQ multiplex PCR was the method, and the copy in TCRdb shows in-frame clones only, minus some. D and trimming were read from the DNA, whereas the V and J calls and clone size are those reported in that table. The sample carries about 100,000 clones, 85% recorded once. This clone was observed a single time. The V end lost 0 bases, the J end lost 7 bases, and 6 bases lay between the germline ends. The CDR3 has 12 amino acids. Germline V gene lookup returns CDR1 GTSNPN and CDR2 SVGIG (reference sequence).

The sequence derives from an older woman with active or convalescent COVID-19. What was sequenced was peripheral blood. The rearrangement links TRBV30 to TRBJ2-2; TRBD2 is a possible D gene (5 bases). Here the CDR3 reads CAWSVRGGELFF. Written as DNA, the CDR3 is TGTGCCTGGAGTGTACGGGGCGGGGAGCTGTTTTTT. The full variable domain, in which reference TRBV30 and TRBJ2-2 provide the parts outside the CDR3, is SQTIHQWPATLVQPVGSPLSLECTVEGTSNPNLYWYRQAAGRGLQLLFYSVGIGQISSEVPQNLSASRPQDRQFILSSKKLLLSDSGFYLCAWSVRGGELFFGEGSRLTVL.